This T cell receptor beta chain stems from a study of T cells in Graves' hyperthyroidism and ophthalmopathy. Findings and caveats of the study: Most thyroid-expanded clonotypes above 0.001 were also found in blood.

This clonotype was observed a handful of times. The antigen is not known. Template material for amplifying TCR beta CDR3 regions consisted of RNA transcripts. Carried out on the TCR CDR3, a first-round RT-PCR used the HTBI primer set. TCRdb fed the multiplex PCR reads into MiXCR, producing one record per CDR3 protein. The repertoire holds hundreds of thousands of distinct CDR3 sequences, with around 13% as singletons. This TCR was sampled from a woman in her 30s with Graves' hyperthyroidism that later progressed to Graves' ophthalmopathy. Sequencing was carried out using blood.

CDR3 sequence: CAWGRTAHSGNTIYF. The CDR3 DNA is TGTGCCTGGGGTCGGACGGCACACTCTGGAAACACCATATATTTT. The gene calls are TRBV30 and TRBJ1-3; D not certain. Germline CDR1 and CDR2: GTSNPN and SVGIG (reference sequence). There are 15 residues in the CDR3. The V gene lost 5 bases and the J gene lost 0 bases, with 14 bases spanning the gap.